This passage covers 13 T cell receptor beta chains from one sample sequenced in a study of T cells in Graves' hyperthyroidism and ophthalmopathy. Amplification of TCR beta CDR3 regions used RNA as the template. First-round RT-PCR with HTBI primers amplified the TCR CDR3 region. TCRdb ran MiXCR on the multiplex PCR reads and lists one entry per CDR3 protein. The sample yields hundreds of thousands of distinct CDR3 sequences, roughly 37% seen once. The sequencing sample was made of blood. These TCRs come from a young man with Graves' hyperthyroidism.

The sample holds many counts of this clonotype. The chain has TRBV20-1 and TRBJ1-6; no reliable D call. Germline assignment: CDR1 DFQATT and CDR2 SNEGSKA (reference sequence). V lost 6 bases and J lost 6, with 12 bases in between. This CDR3 has 13 residues. Written as DNA, the CDR3 is TGCAGTGCAATTTCCGATCCTAATTCACCCCTCCACTTT. This sequence encodes CSAISDPNSPLHF.

The chain employs TRBV12-3 or TRBV12-4 and TRBJ1-1; D call uncertain. This CDR3 is built from 12 residues. V was pared by 3 bases and J by 6 bases, with 8 bases between. The CDR3: CASSFQRSEAFF. For the CDR3, the DNA is TGTGCCAGCAGTTTTCAGAGATCTGAAGCTTTCTTT.

This sequence joins TRBV5-1 and TRBJ1-5, with 10 bases fitting TRBD1. CDR3 length equals 18 residues. The germline V gene encodes CDR1 SGHRS and CDR2 YFSETQ. Trimming took 4 bases from V and 0 from J; bases not matched to a gene: 10. CDR3 coding DNA: TGCGCCAGCAGCCCGAGGACGACAGGGGGCGATAGCAATCAGCCCCAGCATTTT. Protein: CASSPRTTGGDSNQPQHF.

For the CDR3, the DNA is TGTGCCAGCGTATTCGGCACTGAAGCTTTCTTT. As protein: CASVFGTEAFF. The V gene is TRBV6-5, the J gene TRBJ1-1; D is undetermined. This CDR3 region has 11 residues. V was shortened by 8 bases and J by 4 bases, with 8 bases between the two germline ends. Germline CDR1 MNHEY, CDR2 SVGAGI.

The chain is built from TRBV15 and TRBJ1-1; D uncertain. Germline CDR1 and CDR2: LNHNV and YYDKDF (reference sequence). Trimming pared 1 base from V and 4 bases from J, leaving 4 bases between. The CDR3 covers 12 residues. This CDR3 is CATSRGATEAFF. The DNA of the CDR3 is TGTGCCACCAGCAGAGGGGCCACTGAAGCTTTCTTT.

A single count supports this clonotype. This sequence joins TRBV29-1 and TRBJ1-4; 7 positions agree with TRBD1. Trimming removed 3 bases from V and 6 bases from J; junction bases left unmatched: 7. Per the germline V gene, CDR1 is SQVTM and CDR2 is ANQGSEA. There are 14 residues in the CDR3. CDR3 DNA sequence: TGCAGCGTTGATGAGGGGGCAGGGGATGAAAAACTGTTTTTT. This sequence encodes CSVDEGAGDEKLFF.

The rearrangement uses TRBV12-3 or TRBV12-4 and TRBJ2-7; D call uncertain. V lost 7 bases, J lost 3 bases, and 13 bases lay in between. The CDR3 has 13 residues. This CDR3 reads CASTTQLDYEQYF. CDR3 bases: TGTGCCAGCACCACTCAGTTAGACTACGAGCAGTACTTC.

V gene TRBV11-2 combines with J gene TRBJ2-7; no reliable D call. The CDR3 runs to 13 residues. With 0 bases removed from V and 6 bases from J, the gap between germline ends came to 9 bases. In germline, CDR1 is SGHAT, CDR2 FQNNGV. The CDR3 DNA reads as TGTGCCAGCAGCTTAGAGCTCCAATTCGAGCAGTACTTC. It yields the protein CASSLELQFEQYF.

Points on this clonotype: One junction end disagrees with the germline gene, perhaps due to a read error. The chain carries TRBV19 and TRBJ1-1; 10 bases are shared with TRBD1. This CDR3 is 14 amino acids long. Germline loops: CDR1 LNHDA, CDR2 SQIVND (reference sequence). The CDR3 protein is CASSPTGGFGETFF. As DNA, the CDR3 is TGTGCCAGTAGCCCGACAGGGGGCTTCGGTGAAACTTTCTTT.

The chain carries TRBV2 and TRBJ1-4; D unresolved. The V gene lost 6 bases and the J gene lost 3 bases, with 14 bases spanning the gap. Germline V lookup: CDR1 SNHLY, CDR2 FYNNEI. The CDR3 extends over 15 amino acids. CDR3 DNA sequence: TGTGCCAGCAGCTCCCTTCGGGCGGCTAATGAAAAACTGTTTTTT. It codes for CASSSLRAANEKLFF. Together with reference TRBV2 and TRBJ1-4, the CDR3 gives the full variable domain: EPEVTQTPSHQVTQMGQEVILRCVPISNHLYFYWYRQILGQKVEFLVSFYNNEISEKSEIFDDQFSVERPDGSNFTLKIRSTKLEDSAMYFCASSSLRAANEKLFFGSGTQLSVL.

The rearrangement joins TRBV6-6 to TRBJ1-1; weak D call: TRBD1 (6 bases). V was cut by 6 bases and J by 5 bases, with 10 bases left in between. CDR1 is MNHNY and CDR2 is SVGAGI in the germline V gene (reference sequence). The CDR3 contains 12 residues. CDR3 residues: CASRLTGTEAFF. Here the CDR3 DNA reads TGTGCCAGCAGGCTTACAGGGACTGAAGCTTTCTTT.

The chain uses TRBV29-1 and TRBJ1-2, with a possible D match to TRBD1 (5 bases). This CDR3 has 12 amino acids. Germline V CDR1 and CDR2: SQVTM, ANQGSEA. V was cut by 1 base and J by 7 bases, with 10 bases left in between. CDR3 sequence (DNA): TGCAGCGTTGAAGCGGGGCAGAGTGGCTACACCTTC. It codes for CSVEAGQSGYTF.

As for this clonotype: The junction departs from the called germline gene at one end, perhaps through a read error. The genes are TRBV9 and TRBJ1-5; D may be TRBD1 (6 bases). There are 16 residues in the CDR3. Germline V gene data show CDR1 as SGDLS and CDR2 as YYNGEE. CDR3 sequence reads: CASSQFLGQREQPQHF. The CDR3 nucleotides read TGCGCCAGCAGCCAGTTCCTTGGACAGAGGGAACAGCCCCAGCATTTT.